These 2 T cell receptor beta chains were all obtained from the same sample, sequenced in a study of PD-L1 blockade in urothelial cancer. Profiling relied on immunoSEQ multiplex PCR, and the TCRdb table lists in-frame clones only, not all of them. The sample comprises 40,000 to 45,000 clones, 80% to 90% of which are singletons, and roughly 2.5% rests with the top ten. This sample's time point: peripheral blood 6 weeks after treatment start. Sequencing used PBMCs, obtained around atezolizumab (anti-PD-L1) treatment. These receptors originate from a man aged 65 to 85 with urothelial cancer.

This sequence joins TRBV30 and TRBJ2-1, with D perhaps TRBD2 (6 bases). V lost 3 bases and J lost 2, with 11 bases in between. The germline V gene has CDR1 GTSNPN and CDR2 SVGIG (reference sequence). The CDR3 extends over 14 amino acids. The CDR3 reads CAWRGGATYNEQFF. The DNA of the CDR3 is TGTGCCTGGAGGGGCGGGGCAACCTACAATGAGCAGTTCTTC. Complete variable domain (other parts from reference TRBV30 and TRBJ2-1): SQTIHQWPATLVQPVGSPLSLECTVEGTSNPNLYWYRQAAGRGLQLLFYSVGIGQISSEVPQNLSASRPQDRQFILSSKKLLLSDSGFYLCAWRGGATYNEQFFGPGTRLTVL.

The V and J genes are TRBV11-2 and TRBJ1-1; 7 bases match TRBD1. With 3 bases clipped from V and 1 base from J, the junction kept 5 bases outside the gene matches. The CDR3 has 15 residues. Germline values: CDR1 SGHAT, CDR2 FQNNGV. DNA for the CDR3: TGTGCCAGCAGCTTCGGGGACAGCTCGAACACTGAAGCTTTCTTT. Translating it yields CASSFGDSSNTEAFF.